The next 26 T cell receptor beta chains were all read from a single sample in a study of T cells in narcolepsy. TCRdb's table, derived via immunoSEQ multiplex PCR, lists solely in-frame clones and lacks some. The table lists around 20,000 clones, about 91% of them singletons, with about 1.2% in the top ten. Material: CD45RA- memory CD4+ T cells from PBMCs. All receptors derive from a human donor with narcolepsy.

The chain couples TRBV4-2 to TRBJ2-1, with TRBD2 matching over 8 bases. The V gene end was trimmed by 0 bases and the J gene end by 5 bases; junction bases not matched to a gene: 3. The germline V gene has CDR1 LGHNA and CDR2 YNFKEQ. The CDR3 runs 15 residues. The DNA of the CDR3 is TGTGCCAGCAGCCAAGAAAGTAGCGGGAACAATGAGCAGTTCTTC. Its translation: CASSQESSGNNEQFF.

This chain links TRBV5-1 with TRBJ1-2; 8 bases match TRBD1. CDR1 SGHRS and CDR2 YFSETQ come from the germline V gene. This CDR3 region has 16 residues. J lost 5 bases, V lost 0 bases, and 9 bases had no gene match. Written as DNA, the CDR3 is TGCGCCAGCAGCTTGGACACTACAGGGGGTGTGTATGGCTACACCTTC. It specifies CASSLDTTGGVYGYTF.

This clone was observed a single time. The chain carries TRBV7-2 and TRBJ2-1; D is perhaps TRBD1 (5 bases). Germline values: CDR1 SGHTA, CDR2 FQGNSA. The length of the CDR3 is 15 residues. Trimming cost V 6 bases and J 4 bases, with 16 bases left between them. CDR3 residues: CASSRQGPYYNEQFF. DNA of the CDR3: TGTGCCAGCAGTCGTCAGGGCCCTTATTACAATGAGCAGTTCTTC.

The rearrangement links TRBV10-2 to TRBJ2-3; D possibly corresponds to TRBD2 (7 bases). Germline V CDR1 and CDR2: WSHSY, SAAADI. The CDR3 consists of 13 residues. Trimming pared 10 bases from V and 4 bases from J, leaving 15 bases between. This chain's CDR3 is CATRGGGADTQYF. DNA of the CDR3: TGCGCCACCCGGGGAGGGGGTGCAGATACGCAGTATTTT.

The chain combines TRBV10-3 with TRBJ2-7; TRBD1 matches at 10 bases. Germline V gives CDR1 ENHRY, CDR2 SYGVKD. Losses at the gene ends were 4 bases for V and 1 base for J; bases not matched to a gene: 4. The CDR3 extends over 15 amino acids. The CDR3 DNA follows: TGTGCCATCAGTGCGGGGGACAGGGGATCCTACGAGCAGTACTTC. This translates into CAISAGDRGSYEQYF.

The gene calls are TRBV18 and TRBJ2-7, with TRBD1 matching over 8 bases. This CDR3 has 16 residues. Germline V gene data show CDR1 as KGHSH and CDR2 as LQKENI. V was pared by 0 bases and J by 4 bases, with 8 bases of the junction left unmatched. Here the CDR3 reads CASSPPGDRGTYEQYF. The DNA of the CDR3 is TGTGCCAGCTCACCACCGGGAGACAGGGGAACGTACGAGCAGTACTTC.

The rearrangement links TRBV7-2 to TRBJ1-1, with a tentative D call TRBD1 (6 bases). This CDR3 contains 14 residues. Germline assignment: CDR1 SGHTA and CDR2 FQGNSA. Trimming removed 4 bases at V and 6 bases at J, with 15 bases between. For the CDR3, the DNA is TGTGCCAGCAGCTCGAGGACAGAAATGGCTGAAGCTTTCTTT. This encodes CASSSRTEMAEAFF.

The rearrangement uses TRBV11-3 and TRBJ2-3; 8 bases agree with TRBD2. The CDR3 length is 15 residues. The germline CDR1 and CDR2 sequences are SGHNT and YENEEA. J was trimmed by 2 bases and V by 5 bases; bases with no gene match: 6. This chain's CDR3 is CASSRAGALTDTQYF. CDR3 coding DNA: TGTGCCAGCAGCCGAGCGGGGGCCCTCACAGATACGCAGTATTTT.

This clone was detected once. CDR3 amino acids: CASRRREGWDEQYF. The CDR3 bases are TGCGCCAGCAGGAGGAGGGAGGGCTGGGACGAGCAGTACTTC. The gene calls are TRBV10-2 and TRBJ2-5; 7 nucleotides align to TRBD2. The J call may be mistaken, given a closer DNA end match to TRBJ2-7. The CDR3 loop spans 14 amino acids. Germline V lookup: CDR1 WSHSY, CDR2 SAAADI.

This clone was counted a single time. V usage is TRBV28 and J usage is TRBJ2-7; the match to TRBD2 covers 7 bases. With V trimmed by 11 bases and J by 0 bases, 4 bases remained unmatched. The length of the CDR3 is 12 residues. CDR1 and CDR2 (germline): MDHEN, SYDVKM. The CDR3 loop is CAGGGYSYEQYF. CDR3 sequence (DNA): TGTGCCGGGGGGGGGTACTCCTACGAGCAGTACTTC. Full variable domain (rest looked up from reference TRBV28 and TRBJ2-7): DVKVTQSSRYLVKRTGEKVFLECVQDMDHENMFWYRQDPGLGLRLIYFSYDVKMKEKGDIPEGYSVSREKKERFSLILESASTNQTSMYLCAGGGYSYEQYFGPGTRLTVT.

V and J are TRBV6-1 and TRBJ1-2; no clear D gene. From germline, CDR1 is MNHNS and CDR2 SASEGT. V lost 6 bases, J lost 4 bases, and 15 bases lay in between. The CDR3 covers 14 residues. CDR3 bases: TGTGCCAGCAGCTCCCAACGGACCGGCTATGGCTACACCTTC. Its translation: CASSSQRTGYGYTF.

This clone was counted a single time. The V and J genes are TRBV7-8 and TRBJ1-2; possible D gene TRBD1, 5 bases. CDR1 SGHVS and CDR2 FQNEAQ come from the germline V gene. Trimming took off 0 bases at V and 8 bases at J, with 10 bases between the two ends. CDR3 size: 13 residues. The CDR3 sequence: CASSLAQGKGYTF. The CDR3 DNA reads as TGTGCCAGCAGCTTAGCCCAGGGTAAAGGCTACACCTTC.

The genes are TRBV5-1 and TRBJ2-1; D is uncertain. The ends were cut back, 6 bases at V and 0 bases at J, with 10 bases in the middle. The germline V gene encodes CDR1 SGHRS and CDR2 YFSETQ. The CDR3 is made up of 14 amino acids. The CDR3 sequence is CASNSVSSYNEQFF. Here the CDR3 DNA reads TGCGCCAGCAACAGCGTTAGCTCCTACAATGAGCAGTTCTTC.

J is TRBJ1-1 and V is TRBV6-1; TRBD1 is a possible D gene (5 bases). Germline V lookup: CDR1 MNHNS, CDR2 SASEGT. V lost 6 bases to trimming and J lost 10 bases, with 15 bases between them. This CDR3 spans 12 amino acids. The CDR3 loop is CASSQRDLGAFF. Written as DNA, the CDR3 is TGTGCCAGCAGCCAACGGGACTTGGGAGCTTTCTTT.

The chain employs TRBV28 and TRBJ1-2; possible D gene TRBD1, 6 bases. The germline V gene has CDR1 MDHEN and CDR2 SYDVKM. The CDR3 length is 14 residues. V lost 3 bases and J 4 bases, leaving 12 bases between the germline ends. In DNA, the CDR3 is TGTGCCAGCAGTTTGGGGGACACCAGCTATGGCTACACCTTC. Translating it yields CASSLGDTSYGYTF.

The chain uses TRBV11-2 and TRBJ2-2; no clear D. V gave up 5 bases and J gave up 4 bases, with 17 bases separating them. The CDR3 length is 16 residues. CDR1 SGHAT and CDR2 FQNNGV come from the germline V gene. Here the CDR3 reads CASSPLSVRVTGELFF. The CDR3 DNA reads TGTGCCAGCAGCCCGCTGTCGGTTCGCGTCACCGGGGAGCTGTTTTTT.

The V call is TRBV20-1, the J call TRBJ2-1; D gene ambiguous. This CDR3 is built from 11 residues. The germline V gene encodes CDR1 DFQATT and CDR2 SNEGSKA (reference sequence). Trimming took 7 bases from V and 7 from J, leaving 11 bases between them. The CDR3 is CSVAAPNEQFF. CDR3 coding DNA: TGCAGTGTAGCAGCGCCGAATGAGCAGTTCTTC.

The genes are TRBV5-4 and TRBJ1-2; 10 bases agree with TRBD1. Trimming removed 0 bases from V and 2 bases from J; junction bases left unmatched: 4. The CDR3 has 16 amino acids. Germline CDR1 and CDR2: SGHNT and YYREEE (reference sequence). CDR3 nucleotide sequence: TGTGCCAGCAGCTTGGCCGGGACAGGGGAAAACTATGGCTACACCTTC. Its protein product is CASSLAGTGENYGYTF.

The chain joins TRBV10-3 to TRBJ2-7, with D maybe TRBD1 (6 bases). Trimming cost V 6 bases and J 3 bases, with 12 bases left between them. The germline CDR1 and CDR2 sequences are ENHRY and SYGVKD. The CDR3 length is 13 residues. CDR3 bases: TGTGCCATCAGAGTACAGGGCAACTACGAGCAGTACTTC. Translation gives CAIRVQGNYEQYF.

Note on this clone: The junction does not match germline at one end; this may be a read error. The chain uses TRBV7-6 and TRBJ2-1; 8 nucleotides align to TRBD2. This CDR3 contains 16 residues. Germline CDR1 is SGHVS and CDR2 is FNYEAQ. The CDR3 protein is CASSLATSVSPDEQFF. In DNA, the CDR3 is TGTGCCAGCAGCCTAGCGACTAGCGTTTCTCCCGATGAGCAGTTCTTC.

This chain uses TRBV30 with TRBJ1-1; tentatively, D is TRBD1 (6 bases). This CDR3 comprises 11 residues. Deletions cut 8 bases from V and 1 base from J, with 8 bases between. Germline V gives CDR1 GTSNPN, CDR2 SVGIG (reference sequence). In nucleotides, the CDR3 is TGTGCCACACAGGGGAACACTGAAGCTTTCTTT. It yields the protein CATQGNTEAFF.

J is TRBJ2-1 and V is TRBV7-3; 8 bases agree with TRBD2. Germline trimming cut 5 bases from V and 3 bases from J; bases unmatched to any gene: 9. Per the germline V gene, CDR1 is SGHTA and CDR2 is FQGTGA. This CDR3 contains 16 residues. For the CDR3, the DNA is TGTGCCAGCAGCCCACAAGGAGCGGGAGTCTACAATGAGCAGTTCTTC. Amino acids: CASSPQGAGVYNEQFF.

The chain links TRBV11-3 to TRBJ2-3; 7 bases line up with TRBD1. Germline V gene lookup returns CDR1 SGHNT and CDR2 YENEEA. Trimming removed 1 base from V and 1 base from J; junction bases left unmatched: 2. This CDR3 spans 15 amino acids. CDR3 sequence (DNA): TGTGCCAGCAGCTTAGGACAGGGAGGCACAGATACGCAGTATTTT. Translating gives CASSLGQGGTDTQYF.

The chain recombines TRBV5-4 with TRBJ1-3; D not resolved. Trimming stripped 3 bases from V and 2 bases from J, with 15 bases between. Germline CDR1 is SGHNT and CDR2 is YYREEE (reference sequence). The CDR3 consists of 16 residues. The CDR3 region is CASSSDGPTTGNTIYF. CDR3 bases: TGTGCCAGCAGCTCGGACGGACCTACGACTGGAAACACCATATATTTT.

V gene TRBV27 combines with J gene TRBJ2-3, with 8 bases matching TRBD2. The V gene end was trimmed by 4 bases and the J gene end by 1 base; junction bases not matched to a gene: 13. This CDR3 has 18 amino acids. The germline V gene encodes CDR1 MNHEY and CDR2 SMNVEV (reference sequence). The CDR3 loop is CASSCPEVAGIGTDTQYF. The DNA of the CDR3 is TGTGCCAGCAGTTGCCCCGAAGTAGCGGGAATAGGCACAGATACGCAGTATTTT.

The rearrangement links TRBV28 to TRBJ1-2; maybe TRBD1 (5 bases). The V gene's germline CDR1 is MDHEN and CDR2 SYDVKM. V dropped 8 bases and J dropped 0 bases, with 10 bases sitting between them. This CDR3 is 13 amino acids long. The CDR3 is CASLRDANYGYTF. The CDR3 region has the DNA TGTGCCAGCTTACGGGACGCTAACTATGGCTACACCTTC.